A selection of T cell receptor beta chains follows, all from one sample in a study of cytomegalovirus exposure and HLA in healthy donors. The protocol was immunoSEQ multiplex PCR, while the TCRdb copy is restricted to in-frame clones and leaves out a portion. The sample carries 140,000 to 150,000 clones, roughly 78% recorded once. Sequencing was carried out using PBMCs. The receptor source for this set is a man in his forties or fifties in good health and CMV-seropositive. Both conserved end residues are part of each CDR3. D genes are given only for firm matches. Size values are once, few and many counts, or a class for expanded clones, and some rows have none.

length,size,D,V,J,DNA,CDR3
14,NA,TRBD2,TRBV4-1,TRBJ2-5,TGCGCCAGTAAGGGATCGGGAGGACCAGAGACCCAGTACTTC,CASKGSGGPETQYF
14,NA,NA,TRBV7-9,TRBJ2-7,TGTTCCAGCAGCCGTGACAGCCTCTCCTACGAGCAGTACTTC,CSSSRDSLSYEQYF
15,few,NA,TRBV6-5,TRBJ2-1,TGTGCCAGCGCACCCCTTCCCCGGGATACCCATGAGCAGTTCTTC,CASAPLPRDTHEQFF
15,NA,TRBD1,TRBV5-1,TRBJ1-2,TGCGCCAGCAGCCCCATGACAGGGGGGTTCGAGGGCTACACCTTC,CASSPMTGGFEGYTF
13,NA,NA,TRBV7-2,TRBJ1-1,TGTGCCAGCAGACTAAGTGGGAGCACTGAAGCTTTCTTT,CASRLSGSTEAFF
14,once,NA,TRBV5-1,TRBJ2-7,TGCGCCAGCAGCTTGGGCCCCGGTAGCTACGAGCAGTACTTC,CASSLGPGSYEQYF
14,NA,TRBD1,TRBV29-1,TRBJ1-3,TGCAGCGTCATCCGACAGGGCGGTGGAAACACCATATATTTT,CSVIRQGGGNTIYF
13,NA,NA,TRBV6-6,TRBJ1-1,TGTGCCAGCAGTTACTGGGAGGCCTATGAAGCTTTCTTT,CASSYWEAYEAFF
15,NA,NA,TRBV9,TRBJ1-4,TGTGCCAGCAGCGGGGTTGGGACAAAGGCAGGAAAACTGTTTTTT,CASSGVGTKAGKLFF
16,few,NA,TRBV7-2,TRBJ2-3,TGTGCCAGCAGCTTAGGGTCCGGCGGCAGCACAGATACGCAGTATTTT,CASSLGSGGSTDTQYF
20,NA,NA,TRBV21-1,TRBJ2-2,TGTGCCAGCAGCAAACGACTAGCGGGAGGACCAGAGTCGAACACCGGGGAGCTGTTTTTT,CASSKRLAGGPESNTGELFF
14,once,NA,TRBV7-3,TRBJ2-1,TGTGCCAGCAGCTTAATATCCCCGACAGGTGAGCAGTTCTTC,CASSLISPTGEQFF
12,NA,TRBD1,TRBV7-6,TRBJ1-2,TGTGCCAGCAGCTTAGGTACAGGGGCCTGGACCTTC,CASSLGTGAWTF
15,NA,TRBD2,TRBV4-1,TRBJ2-3,TGCGCCAGCAGCCCAAGCGGGAGTAAGGCAGATACGCAGTATTTT,CASSPSGSKADTQYF
17,NA,TRBD2,TRBV4-2,TRBJ2-1,TGTGCCAGCAGCCAATCACTAGCGGGAGGCTCCTACAATGAGCAGTTCTTC,CASSQSLAGGSYNEQFF
14,NA,TRBD1,TRBV11-2,TRBJ2-7,TGTGCCAGCAGCCCCAAACAGGGGACCCACGAGCAGTACTTC,CASSPKQGTHEQYF
15,NA,NA,TRBV14,TRBJ1-3,TGTGCCAGCAGCCCCCGGACAGTCGGTGCAAACACCATATATTTT,CASSPRTVGANTIYF
19,NA,NA,TRBV18,TRBJ1-2,TGTGCCAGCTCACCGCGACATGAGTTACAGGGAGCAATCAACTATGGCTACACCTTC,CASSPRHELQGAINYGYTF
15,NA,NA,TRBV30,TRBJ2-5,TGTGCCTGGAGTGAGGGCAGGGCTTCCCAAGAGACCCAGTACTTC,CAWSEGRASQETQYF
15,few,NA,TRBV2,TRBJ1-6,TGTGCCAGCAGTGCGGACAGCCGAAGTAATTCACCCCTCCACTTT,CASSADSRSNSPLHF
15,NA,NA,TRBV7-9,TRBJ2-1,TGTGCCAGCAGCTTACAGTCTAGCGTCTACAATGAGCAGTTCTTC,CASSLQSSVYNEQFF
15,NA,NA,TRBV5-4,TRBJ2-7,TGTGCCAGCAGCTTGGCCGCGGGACCGTCCTACGAGCAGTACTTC,CASSLAAGPSYEQYF
12,NA,NA,TRBV9,TRBJ2-3,TGTGCCAGCAGCGTAGACGGGGGTACGCAGTATTTT,CASSVDGGTQYF
14,once,TRBD2,TRBV2,TRBJ2-3,TGTGCCAGCAGTGTTCTAGCGGGAGCAGATACGCAGTATTTT,CASSVLAGADTQYF
13,NA,NA,TRBV11-3,TRBJ2-3,TGTGCCAGCAGCTGGACAGAGACAGATACGCAGTATTTT,CASSWTETDTQYF
15,few,TRBD1,TRBV5-1,TRBJ1-4,TGCGCCAGCAGCTTGACCGGGACAGGGAATGAAAAACTGTTTTTT,CASSLTGTGNEKLFF
15,NA,TRBD1,TRBV28,TRBJ1-1,TGTGCCAGCAGTTTATCCACAGGGGGATGGGCTGAAGCTTTCTTT,CASSLSTGGWAEAFF
15,NA,TRBD1,TRBV6-5,TRBJ2-1,TGTGCCAGCAGTCCCGGGACAGGGATATACAATGAGCAGTTCTTC,CASSPGTGIYNEQFF
15,NA,NA,TRBV7-2,TRBJ1-2,TGTGCCAGCAGCTTAGCGATCCAAGGAGGGAATGGCTACACCTTC,CASSLAIQGGNGYTF
16,NA,NA,TRBV11-3,TRBJ2-2,TGTGCCAGCAGTCTTCGAGGGACTTCGAACACCGGGGAGCTGTTTTTT,CASSLRGTSNTGELFF
16,NA,NA,TRBV18,TRBJ1-3,TGTGCCAGCTCACCACTAGCGAGGGCTGGTGAAAACACCATATATTTT,CASSPLARAGENTIYF
15,NA,NA,TRBV30,TRBJ1-3,TGTGCCTGGAGTGGACAGATGTCCTCTGGAAACACCATATATTTT,CAWSGQMSSGNTIYF
18,NA,TRBD2,TRBV5-6,TRBJ2-1,TGTGCCAGCAGCCGAACCCCTTTAGGGACTAGCCTCGGCAGTGAGCAGTTCTTC,CASSRTPLGTSLGSEQFF
15,NA,TRBD1,TRBV7-8,TRBJ2-7,TGTGCCAGCAGCTTAGGACAGGGATCCGCCTACGAGCAGTACTTC,CASSLGQGSAYEQYF
15,NA,TRBD1,TRBV7-2,TRBJ1-1,TGTGCCAGCAGCTTAGCGGGGACAGGGAACACTGAAGCTTTCTTT,CASSLAGTGNTEAFF
15,NA,NA,TRBV28,TRBJ1-2,TGTGCCAGCAGTCGAACAGGGTTCTCCCTTAGGGGCTACACCTTC,CASSRTGFSLRGYTF
15,NA,NA,TRBV5-4,TRBJ2-3,TGTGCCAGCAGCTTAGGCGGGGTCAGCACAGATACGCAGTATTTT,CASSLGGVSTDTQYF
16,NA,NA,TRBV6-5,TRBJ2-3,TGTGCCAGCAGTTACTCGGAAGGGGTTCCCACAGATACGCAGTATTTT,CASSYSEGVPTDTQYF
13,NA,NA,TRBV28,TRBJ1-5,TGTGCCATAGTGGAGGACAGCAATCAGCCCCAGCATTTT,CAIVEDSNQPQHF
16,few,TRBD2,TRBV7-8,TRBJ2-1,TGTGCCAGCAGCTTCGGCGGGAGGGCCGTGGGGAATGAGCAGTTCTTC,CASSFGGRAVGNEQFF
13,once,NA,TRBV7-9,TRBJ1-1,TGTGCCAGCAGGGAAGGGGGGGCAACTGAAGCTTTCTTT,CASREGGATEAFF
12,NA,TRBD1,TRBV7-9,TRBJ2-1,TGTTCCAGCAGCTGGGACAGGGAGGGGCAGTTCTTC,CSSSWDREGQFF
14,once,NA,TRBV9,TRBJ2-3,TGTGCCAGCAGCGTAGTGGAAGCGGGAGATACGCAGTATTTT,CASSVVEAGDTQYF
15,NA,TRBD1,TRBV5-1,TRBJ2-3,TGCGCCAGCAGCTTGGACAGGGGGAGAATAGATACGCAGTATTTT,CASSLDRGRIDTQYF
19,NA,TRBD2,TRBV6-1,TRBJ2-2,TGTGCCAGCAGTGAAAGGGCGGCTAGCGGGGGGGTGAGGACCGGGGAGCTGTTTTTT,CASSERAASGGVRTGELFF
14,NA,TRBD1,TRBV6-5,TRBJ1-1,TGTGCCAGCAGGCTACAGGGGGGGGTGACTGAAGCTTTCTTT,CASRLQGGVTEAFF
20,NA,TRBD1,TRBV27,TRBJ2-7,TGTGCCAGCAGTTTAGTCCCCGGGACAGAACCTAGGACTGCCCCCTACGAGCAGTACTTC,CASSLVPGTEPRTAPYEQYF
12,NA,NA,TRBV28,TRBJ1-2,TGTGCCAGCAGTTTGAGTACTTATGGCTACACCTTC,CASSLSTYGYTF
14,NA,TRBD2,TRBV11-3,TRBJ2-7,TGTGCCAGCAGCTTAAGCGGGAATTCCTACGAGCAGTACTTC,CASSLSGNSYEQYF
17,NA,TRBD2,TRBV19,TRBJ2-1,TGTGCCAGTAGTATGTTCAGTAGACTAGCGGGATTGGATGAGCAGTTCTTC,CASSMFSRLAGLDEQFF
11,NA,NA,TRBV20-1,TRBJ2-5,TGCAGTGCTCGGGAGCGTATGGCCCAGTACTTC,CSARERMAQYF
14,NA,TRBD1,TRBV5-6,TRBJ1-6,TGTGCCAGCAGCTCCGGGACAGGGGCTTCACCCCTCCACTTT,CASSSGTGASPLHF
17,NA,TRBD1,TRBV5-4,TRBJ1-4,TGTGCCAGCAGCCCAGGACAGGGTTCATCCACTAATGAAAAACTGTTTTTT,CASSPGQGSSTNEKLFF
12,few,TRBD2,TRBV29-1,TRBJ2-7,TGCAGCGTTGACTCTAGCGGTAGCGAGCAGTACTTC,CSVDSSGSEQYF